Described below is a single T cell receptor (beta chain) sequence and its context. The data stem from a study of blood T cell repertoires in COVID-19. The wider study: COVID-19 samples from acute and convalescent phases originated in the United States, Italy and Spain. In each case, the material was cDNA or gDNA derived from T cells, B-cell-depleted T cells, or PBMCs.

CDR3 length: 14 residues. The germline gives CDR1 SNHLY, CDR2 FYNNEI. V lost 2 bases to trimming and J lost 7 bases, with 12 bases between them. Original data processing: Reference gene primer amplification in the assay estimated nucleated cell counts. Assay used: immunoSEQ multiplex PCR; TCRdb lists only in-frame clones, some missing. From that table come the V and J calls and clone size; the DNA was used to work out D and trimming. The table shows a few hundred thousand clones, with about 87% occurring only once. The sequence was collected from a woman younger than 45 who had recovered from COVID-19. The sample was peripheral blood. The chain has TRBV2 and TRBJ1-5; D not certain. The DNA of the CDR3 is TGTGCCAGCAGTGAATTTAAAGGGAGCCAGCCCCAGCATTTT. Protein sequence: CASSEFKGSQPQHF.